The 20 T cell receptor beta chains below come from one sample, sequenced in a study of T cell responses to AZD1222 COVID-19 vaccine. The table came from immunoSEQ multiplex PCR; TCRdb's copy has only in-frame clones and leaves some out. Of approximately 70,000 clones detected, about four fifths appear once; the ten largest clones hold over 12%. The sample was peripheral blood, taken 28 days after the second AZD1222 dose. The receptors were gathered from an adult who received the AZD1222 COVID-19 vaccine.

Only a few counts were recorded for this clone. This rearrangement joins TRBV15 to TRBJ2-3; TRBD2 is a possible D gene (5 bases). V was trimmed by 3 bases and J by 1 base, leaving 14 bases between them. CDR1 is LNHNV and CDR2 is YYDKDF in the germline V gene (reference sequence). This CDR3 has 16 amino acids. CDR3 in amino acids: CATSRTNRFRTDTQYF. CDR3 nucleotide sequence: TGTGCCACCAGCAGGACTAACCGGTTTCGCACAGATACGCAGTATTTT.

This CDR3 is CASSLETHLGNTIYF. The CDR3 DNA reads as TGTGCCAGCAGCCTCGAGACTCATCTCGGAAACACCATATATTTT. The chain combines TRBV7-9 with TRBJ1-3; D unclear. Germline assignment: CDR1 SEHNR and CDR2 FQNEAQ (reference sequence). The CDR3 is made up of 15 amino acids. Trimming took off 5 bases at V and 4 bases at J, with 15 bases between the two ends.

The chain is built from TRBV5-1 and TRBJ2-5; tentatively, D is TRBD2 (6 bases). CDR1 and CDR2 from the germline V gene are SGHRS and YFSETQ. This CDR3 comprises 17 residues. V shed 1 base and J shed 2 bases, with 18 bases lying between them. The CDR3 nucleotides are TGCGCCAGCAGCTTGCAGTTACCTTGGCGGGGTCAAGAGACCCAGTACTTC. Translating it yields CASSLQLPWRGQETQYF. Based on the CDR3 plus reference TRBV5-1 and TRBJ2-5, the full variable domain is KAGVTQTPRYLIKTRGQQVTLSCSPISGHRSVSWYQQTPGQGLQFLFEYFSETQRNKGNFPGRFSGRQFSNSRSEMNVSTLELGDSALYLCASSLQLPWRGQETQYFGPGTRLLVL.

This rearrangement joins TRBV5-1 to TRBJ2-1; 8 bases align to TRBD1. Trimming at V came to 4 bases and at J to 7 bases, leaving 10 bases not matched to a gene. The CDR3 totals 15 residues. Germline V gene data show CDR1 as SGHRS and CDR2 as YFSETQ. CDR3 DNA: TGCGCCAGCAGCATGCAGGGGGCTGTGGCTAATGAGCAGTTCTTC. Protein product: CASSMQGAVANEQFF. The variable domain in full, completed from reference TRBV5-1 and TRBJ2-1, reads KAGVTQTPRYLIKTRGQQVTLSCSPISGHRSVSWYQQTPGQGLQFLFEYFSETQRNKGNFPGRFSGRQFSNSRSEMNVSTLELGDSALYLCASSMQGAVANEQFFGPGTRLTVL.

The chain carries TRBV3-1 (or the pseudogene TRBV3-2) and TRBJ1-6; D uncertain. Trimming took 4 bases from V and 5 from J, leaving 21 bases between them. Germline V gene lookup returns CDR1 LGHDT and CDR2 YNNKEL (reference sequence). The CDR3 covers 18 residues. CDR3 coding DNA: TGTGCCAGCAGCCCATGGGCTCCCATTATACATCATAATTCACCCCTCCACTTT. Translated, it gives CASSPWAPIIHHNSPLHF.

The chain couples TRBV9 to TRBJ2-1; tentative D call: TRBD2 (6 bases). Germline-derived CDR1 and CDR2 are SGDLS and YYNGEE. The CDR3 runs 15 residues. V was cut by 4 bases and J by 5 bases, with 16 bases left in between. For the CDR3, the DNA is TGTGCCAGCAGCCCCGGGGGTAGCGGTAACAATGAGCAGTTCTTC. It is translated as CASSPGGSGNNEQFF.

In DNA form, the CDR3 reads TGCGCCAGCAGCGCCCAGGAGTTGAACACTGAAGCTTTCTTT. Protein sequence: CASSAQELNTEAFF. The rearrangement links TRBV4-1 to TRBJ1-1; no clear D. The germline V gene encodes CDR1 MGHRA and CDR2 YSYEKL. The CDR3 extends over 14 amino acids. Trimming removed 5 bases from V and 0 bases from J, with 10 bases in between.

The rearrangement uses TRBV11-2 and TRBJ2-7; 7 nucleotides match TRBD2. The CDR3 has 15 amino acids. V shed 6 bases and J 1 base; nucleotides not matched to a gene: 9. Germline V gene data show CDR1 as SGHAT and CDR2 as FQNNGV. CDR3 nucleotides: TGTGCCAGCAGGGCCGGGACTAAGGTTTCCTACGAGCAGTACTTC. Translating gives CASRAGTKVSYEQYF.

The rearrangement joins TRBV29-1 to TRBJ2-3; a weak D match, TRBD2 (7 bases). The CDR3 sequence is 13 residues long. Looked up from germline, CDR1 is SQVTM and CDR2 is ANQGSEA. The V gene lost 2 bases and the J gene lost 5 bases, with 11 bases spanning the gap. The CDR3 reads CSVEPGGQDTQYF. The CDR3 region has the DNA TGCAGCGTTGAACCGGGGGGCCAAGATACGCAGTATTTT.

The chain uses TRBV2 and TRBJ1-6; D is uncertain. The CDR3 extends over 15 amino acids. V shed 6 bases and J shed 7 bases, with 16 bases lying between them. Germline-derived CDR1 and CDR2 are SNHLY and FYNNEI. CDR3 sequence (DNA): TGTGCCAGCAGCCTCGACAAGGCATCGAATTCACCCCTCCACTTT. Translated: CASSLDKASNSPLHF.

The chain links TRBV18 to TRBJ2-3; tentative D call: TRBD2 (6 bases). The germline V gene encodes CDR1 KGHSH and CDR2 LQKENI. The CDR3 length is 13 residues. V lost 3 bases to trimming and J lost 7 bases, with 11 bases between them. The chain's CDR3 is CASSPGSGYTQYF. DNA for the CDR3: TGTGCCAGCTCACCCGGGAGTGGGTATACGCAGTATTTT.

V and J are TRBV28 and TRBJ1-6; maybe TRBD1 (5 bases). The ends were cut back, 5 bases at V and 8 bases at J, with 10 bases in the middle. This CDR3 is 13 amino acids long. Per germline, CDR1 MDHEN and CDR2 SYDVKM. The CDR3 region is CASSQTRDSPLHF. CDR3 coding DNA: TGTGCCAGCAGTCAGACCAGGGATTCACCCCTCCACTTT.

This chain uses TRBV5-1 with TRBJ1-5, with TRBD1 as a possible D gene (5 bases). Germline V lookup: CDR1 SGHRS, CDR2 YFSETQ. CDR3 length equals 15 residues. V lost 2 bases, J lost 9 bases, and 18 bases lay in between. In nucleotides, the CDR3 is TGCGCCAGCAGCTTCCGCAGTTTGGGGGGTCGGCCCCAGCATTTT. It is translated as CASSFRSLGGRPQHF. Variable domain in full (rest from reference TRBV5-1 and TRBJ1-5): KAGVTQTPRYLIKTRGQQVTLSCSPISGHRSVSWYQQTPGQGLQFLFEYFSETQRNKGNFPGRFSGRQFSNSRSEMNVSTLELGDSALYLCASSFRSLGGRPQHFGDGTRLSIL.

The chain combines TRBV19 with TRBJ2-2; no firm D call. Germline V gene lookup returns CDR1 LNHDA and CDR2 SQIVND (reference sequence). The V and J ends lost 6 bases and 8 bases respectively, with 4 bases between them. The length of the CDR3 is 10 residues. Written as DNA, the CDR3 is TGTGCCAGTAGGGCTGGGGAGCTGTTTTTT. Amino acid sequence: CASRAGELFF.

This clone has a single count. This chain connects TRBV10-3 to TRBJ2-3, with 14 bases aligning to TRBD2. V was pared by 10 bases and J by 1 base, with 7 bases of the junction left unmatched. In germline, CDR1 is ENHRY, CDR2 SYGVKD. This CDR3 comprises 16 residues. The CDR3 sequence is CATRLAGGRGTDTQYF. For the CDR3, the DNA is TGTGCCACAAGACTAGCGGGGGGGCGGGGCACAGATACGCAGTATTTT.

This rearrangement joins TRBV5-8 to TRBJ2-5; 12 bases are a match to TRBD2. With 1 base clipped from V and 4 bases from J, the junction kept 14 bases outside the gene matches. The germline gives CDR1 SGHTS, CDR2 YDEGEE. The CDR3 spans 19 residues. The CDR3 reads CASSLTSGGTRHQGETQYF. As DNA, the CDR3 is TGTGCCAGCAGCTTGACTAGCGGGGGGACAAGACACCAAGGAGAGACCCAGTACTTC. Looking up the rest from reference TRBV5-8 and TRBJ2-5 gives the full variable domain: EAGVTQSPTHLIKTRGQQATLRCSPISGHTSVYWYQQALGLGLQFLLWYDEGEERNRGNFPPRFSGRQFPNYSSELNVNALELEDSALYLCASSLTSGGTRHQGETQYFGPGTRLLVL.

The rearrangement joins TRBV6-1 to TRBJ2-1; a possible D gene is TRBD1 (7 bases). Germline V gene lookup returns CDR1 MNHNS and CDR2 SASEGT. V was shortened by 0 bases and J by 6 bases, with 18 bases between the two germline ends. The CDR3 is made up of 17 amino acids. CDR3 region: CASSEAGWGDSFNEQFF. The CDR3 DNA reads TGTGCCAGCAGTGAAGCGGGGTGGGGGGACAGCTTCAATGAGCAGTTCTTC.

The V and J genes are TRBV4-2 and TRBJ1-4; D perhaps matches TRBD1 (5 bases). The CDR3 is 14 amino acids. V was clipped by 4 bases and J by 8 bases, with 14 bases between them. The germline V gene encodes CDR1 LGHNA and CDR2 YNFKEQ. In nucleotides, the CDR3 is TGTGCCAGCAGCCCCTCGTTAGGGGAAGAAAAACTGTTTTTT. Protein sequence: CASSPSLGEEKLFF.

The CDR3 spells CASSYDRRLFF. The CDR3 nucleotides are TGTGCCAGCAGCTACGACAGAAGACTGTTTTTT. The gene calls are TRBV7-9 and TRBJ1-4; a possible D gene is TRBD1 (5 bases). The CDR3 totals 11 residues. Between the trimmed V and J ends, which lost 4 bases and 13 bases, there was a span of 10 bases. The V gene's germline CDR1 is SEHNR and CDR2 FQNEAQ (reference sequence). Full variable domain (outside the CDR3, taken from reference TRBV7-9 and TRBJ1-4): DTGVSQNPRHKITKRGQNVTFRCDPISEHNRLYWYRQTLGQGPEFLTYFQNEAQLEKSRLLSDRFSAERPKGSFSTLEIQRTEQGDSAMYLCASSYDRRLFFGSGTQLSVL.

The rearrangement links TRBV19 to TRBJ2-7; D might be TRBD2 (6 bases). The V gene lost 4 bases and the J gene lost 1 base, with 14 bases spanning the gap. There are 15 residues in the CDR3. Germline V lookup: CDR1 LNHDA, CDR2 SQIVND (reference sequence). CDR3 DNA: TGTGCCAGTAGTAAGAGAGACGGGGGATCCTACGAGCAGTACTTC. Translating gives CASSKRDGGSYEQYF.